Reported below is one T cell receptor (beta chain). TCRdb's table, derived via immunoSEQ multiplex PCR, lists solely in-frame clones and lacks some. The table includes around 13,000 clones, 90% to 95% detected once. The data belong to a study of control samples from healthy donors and cancer patients. The sequence derives from a man older than 75 with lung cancer. The sample was PBMCs.

The CDR3 DNA follows: TGTGCCAGCAGTTATCCCTCGGGACAGGGCGTGAACACTGAAGCTTTCTTT. This codes for CASSYPSGQGVNTEAFF. The rearrangement uses TRBV6-2 or TRBV6-3 and TRBJ1-1; 9 bases are shared with TRBD1. CDR1 is MNHEY, CDR2 SVGEGT, per germline. V trimming: 3 bases; J trimming: 0 bases; junction bases outside the gene matches: 8. The CDR3 runs 17 residues.